The 27 T cell receptor beta chains listed next were all sequenced from one sample in a study of molecular identifiers for immune sequencing clone quantification. Each CDR3 protein is one row after TCRdb ran MiXCR on the PCR reads. The table includes 15,000 to 20,000 distinct CDR3 sequences, about a fifth detected once. The material sequenced was naive CD8+ T cells from blood, with Jurkat cell RNA spiked in. Subset specified: FACS-sorted CD8+CD4-CCR7+CD45RA+ naive T cells. The receptors derive from a human donor in good health. Some libraries in this study had Jurkat cell RNA spiked in.

The V and J genes are TRBV24-1 and TRBJ2-7, with 7 bases matching TRBD1. Trimming at V came to 5 bases and at J to 5 bases, leaving 2 bases not matched to a gene. Germline V gene data show CDR1 as KGHDR and CDR2 as SFDVKD. The CDR3 runs to 12 residues. CDR3 nucleotides: TGTGCCACCAGTGCGCAGGGGGACGAGCAGTACTTC. This gives the protein CATSAQGDEQYF.

In its sample, this clonotype is medium-sized (0.01 to 0.1%). This chain connects TRBV7-2 to TRBJ2-1; D is unresolved. The CDR3 covers 14 residues. The ends were cut back, 4 bases at V and 8 bases at J, with 15 bases in the middle. Per germline, CDR1 SGHTA and CDR2 FQGNSA. In DNA, the CDR3 is TGTGCCAGCAGCTCCCTGGCGGCCTGGGATGAGCAGTTCTTC. It codes for CASSSLAAWDEQFF. Complete variable domain (other parts from reference TRBV7-2 and TRBJ2-1): GAGVSQSPSNKVTEKGKDVELRCDPISGHTALYWYRQSLGQGLEFLIYFQGNSAPDKSGLPSDRFSAERTGGSVSTLTIQRTQQEDSAVYLCASSSLAAWDEQFFGPGTRLTVL.

Concerning this clonotype: A single base separates this from a much larger clone, so it may be a read error. V and J are TRBV14 and TRBJ1-2, with D unclear. The CDR3 has 16 residues. Germline lookup yields CDR1 SGHDN and CDR2 FVKESK. The CDR3 loop reads CASSQVLVGPPYGYAF. For the CDR3, the DNA is TGTGCCAGCAGCCAAGTTTTAGTCGGACCGCCCTATGGCTACGCCTTC.

With respect to this clonotype: This may be a read error, as it is one base from a much larger clone. The final CDR3 position lacks the conserved phenylalanine or tryptophan, pointing to a likely read error. The chain joins TRBV29-1 to TRBJ2-3; 14 bases line up with TRBD2. Germline loops: CDR1 SQVTM, CDR2 ANQGSEA. After removal of 5 bases from V and 4 bases from J, the junction contained 17 bases not matched to a gene. CDR3 size: 19 residues. The chain's CDR3 is CSVIVRTSGRINLADTQYL. CDR3 DNA: TGCAGCGTTATTGTAAGGACTAGCGGGAGGATAAATTTAGCAGATACGCAGTATCTT.

This chain uses TRBV3-1 with TRBJ2-5; perhaps TRBD2 as D (6 bases). This CDR3 spans 17 amino acids. Per the germline V gene, CDR1 is LGHDT and CDR2 is YNNKEL (reference sequence). V lost 0 bases and J lost 7, with 21 bases in between. The CDR3 sequence: CASSQEGPGLTPRTQYF. In DNA form, the CDR3 reads TGTGCCAGCAGCCAAGAGGGTCCGGGACTGACGCCACGGACCCAGTACTTC.

By share, this clonotype counts as medium-sized. The genes are TRBV4-3 and TRBJ2-2; D unresolved. Germline V gene data show CDR1 as LGHNA and CDR2 as YSLEER. Trimming took off 0 bases at V and 4 bases at J, with 6 bases between the two ends. The CDR3 is 14 residues long. For the CDR3, the DNA is TGCGCCAGCAGCCAAGAGTCCGGCACCGGGGAGCTGTTTTTT. Residues: CASSQESGTGELFF.

This clonotype was seen repeatedly, ten times or more. The V gene is TRBV6-5, the J gene TRBJ2-5; D is unclear. CDR1 MNHEY and CDR2 SVGAGI come from the germline V gene. The CDR3 sequence is 13 residues long. Deletions cut 2 bases from V and 5 bases from J, with 9 bases between. The CDR3 reads CASSYRSWETQYF. CDR3 sequence (DNA): TGTGCCAGCAGTTACAGATCTTGGGAGACCCAGTACTTC.

The V and J genes are TRBV27 and TRBJ2-1, with unresolved D. This CDR3 spans 14 amino acids. Trimming took off 5 bases at V and 0 bases at J, with 8 bases between the two ends. In germline, CDR1 is MNHEY, CDR2 SMNVEV (reference sequence). CDR3 amino acids: CASSPVASYNEQFF. The CDR3 DNA reads as TGTGCCAGCAGTCCAGTAGCCTCCTACAATGAGCAGTTCTTC.

This clonotype was observed a few times. The chain employs TRBV4-3 and TRBJ2-7, with 8 bases lining up with TRBD1. This CDR3 is 14 amino acids long. V lost 3 bases, J lost 2 bases, and 3 bases stayed unmatched. CDR1 and CDR2 from the germline V gene are LGHNA and YSLEER. CDR3 loop: CASSQATGAYEQYF. CDR3 nucleotide sequence: TGCGCCAGCAGCCAGGCGACAGGGGCCTACGAGCAGTACTTC.

Many counts were recorded for this clonotype. The CDR3 reads CASSAVAGQPYEQYF. The CDR3 DNA sequence: TGTGCCAGCAGTGCCGTAGCGGGCCAACCCTACGAGCAGTACTTC. The V call is TRBV6-1, the J call TRBJ2-7; 7 bases fit TRBD2. J was trimmed by 2 bases and V by 4 bases; bases with no gene match: 8. There are 15 residues in the CDR3. Germline V gene sequence: CDR1 MNHNS, CDR2 SASEGT.

About this clonotype itself: A much bigger clone sits one base away, suggesting this may be a read error. This likely comes from a read error, as the CDR3 has no conserved phenylalanine or tryptophan at its end. This rearrangement joins TRBV27 to TRBJ2-7, with D possibly TRBD1 on 5 matching bases. The CDR3 runs 16 residues. Trimming took 10 bases from V and 3 from J, leaving 25 bases between them. The germline V gene has CDR1 MNHEY and CDR2 SMNVEV (reference sequence). The CDR3 sequence: CATQFKARQRSYEQYS. The CDR3 region has the DNA TGTGCCACCCAGTTTAAGGCCCGACAGAGAAGCTACGAGCAGTACTCC.

About this clonotype itself: One base away lies a much larger clone, so this may be a sequencing read error. The rearrangement links TRBV29-1 to TRBJ2-7; D uncertain. CDR1 is SQVTM and CDR2 is ANQGSEA in the germline V gene. CDR3 length equals 12 residues. The CDR3 nucleotides read TGCAGCGCTGAATTCGGGTCGGAAGAGCAGTACTTC. Translating gives CSAEFGSEEQYF.

This clonotype was detected many times. The genes are TRBV29-1 and TRBJ2-7; TRBD2 matches at 9 bases. V lost 4 bases to trimming and J lost 2 bases; unmatched junction nucleotides: 3. Germline CDR1 reads SQVTM; CDR2 reads ANQGSEA. This CDR3 contains 13 residues. The CDR3 nucleotides are TGCAGCGTTGGAGCTAGCGGGACCTACGAGCAGTACTTC. It translates to CSVGASGTYEQYF.

Turning to this clonotype: A clone one base away is much larger, so this may be a read error. CDR3 nucleotides: TGTGCCAGTAACAAGGTCGGACTAGTGGGATCCGAGCAGTACTTC. Translating it yields CASNKVGLVGSEQYF. The V call is TRBV12-3 or TRBV12-4, the J call TRBJ2-7; the match to TRBD2 covers 7 bases. This CDR3 has 15 amino acids. The junction had 17 bases not matched to a gene; V was cut back by 9 bases and J by 6 bases.

Written as DNA, the CDR3 is TGTGCCAGCAGCTTAGGGACCACAGGGAACTACGAGCAGTACTTC. It encodes CASSLGTTGNYEQYF. This chain uses TRBV7-3 with TRBJ2-7, with D possibly TRBD1 on 6 matching bases. Germline CDR1 reads SGHTA; CDR2 reads FQGTGA. Trimming pared 2 bases from V and 3 bases from J, leaving 14 bases between. CDR3 length: 15 residues.

This clonotype appeared a few times. The J gene is TRBJ2-1, the V gene TRBV28; D perhaps matches TRBD2 (5 bases). V was trimmed by 3 bases and J by 0 bases, leaving 12 bases between them. The CDR3 has 16 residues. Germline V gene sequence: CDR1 MDHEN, CDR2 SYDVKM. CDR3 protein: CASSFRRASSYNEQFF. DNA of the CDR3: TGTGCCAGCAGTTTCCGGCGGGCTAGCTCCTACAATGAGCAGTTCTTC.

The V and J genes are TRBV27 and TRBJ2-7; possible D gene TRBD2, 5 bases. The CDR3 contains 16 residues. V lost 5 bases and J 4 bases, leaving 21 bases between the germline ends. The V gene's germline CDR1 is MNHEY and CDR2 SMNVEV (reference sequence). CDR3 region: CASSTHTRALVYEQYF. The CDR3 DNA reads as TGTGCCAGCAGTACACACACTAGGGCCCTAGTATACGAGCAGTACTTC.

This rearrangement joins TRBV27 to TRBJ1-5; weak D call: TRBD1 (5 bases). Germline CDR1 is MNHEY and CDR2 is SMNVEV (reference sequence). The CDR3 has 14 residues. The germline V and J ends were trimmed by 2 bases and 5 bases, with 10 bases remaining between them. The CDR3 DNA is TGTGCCAGCAGTTTAGGGCAGGGATATCAGCCCCAGCATTTT. Translation gives CASSLGQGYQPQHF.

The DNA for the CDR3 is TGTGCCAGCAAGGCAGGGGGCTCATATAGCAATCAGCCCCAGCATTTT. Its protein is CASKAGGSYSNQPQHF. J is TRBJ1-5 and V is TRBV6-1; 8 bases are a match to TRBD1. CDR1 and CDR2 from the germline V gene are MNHNS and SASEGT. The V gene end was trimmed by 7 bases and the J gene end by 0 bases; junction bases not matched to a gene: 8. This CDR3 has 16 residues.

By sample fraction, this clonotype is medium-sized. The chain employs TRBV9 and TRBJ2-1; 11 nucleotides match TRBD2. After removal of 3 bases from V and 7 bases from J, the junction contained 6 bases not matched to a gene. This CDR3 is 15 amino acids long. Germline-derived CDR1 and CDR2 are SGDLS and YYNGEE. Here the CDR3 reads CASSALAGGKNEQFF. CDR3 nucleotides: TGTGCCAGCAGCGCGCTAGCGGGAGGTAAAAATGAGCAGTTCTTC.

This clonotype occurred many times. This rearrangement joins TRBV7-8 to TRBJ2-3, with D unresolved. The CDR3 runs to 13 residues. Trimming pared 5 bases from V and 0 bases from J, leaving 6 bases between. The germline V gene has CDR1 SGHVS and CDR2 FQNEAQ. The CDR3 DNA follows: TGTGCCAGCAGCCCTTATAGCACAGATACGCAGTATTTT. Its protein product is CASSPYSTDTQYF.

This CDR3 is CASSSGTSGNYEQYF. Here the CDR3 DNA reads TGTGCCAGCAGCTCTGGGACTAGCGGGAATTACGAGCAGTACTTC. The genes are TRBV13 and TRBJ2-7, with 13 bases aligning to TRBD2. Trimming took 4 bases from V and 4 from J; bases not matched to a gene: 4. This CDR3 spans 15 amino acids. Germline CDR1 reads PRHDT; CDR2 reads FYEKMQ (reference sequence).

This clonotype counts as medium-sized. The CDR3, as DNA: TGTGCCAGCAGTTGGGTAGGAGAATGGTTCTTC. Translated, it gives CASSWVGEWFF. The chain employs TRBV12-3 or TRBV12-4 and TRBJ2-1; no reliable D call. V gave up 4 bases and J gave up 15 bases, with 13 bases separating them. This CDR3 spans 11 amino acids.

This clonotype was seen many times. The J gene is TRBJ1-1, the V gene TRBV5-1; D is uncertain. CDR1 is SGHRS, CDR2 YFSETQ, per germline. Trimming cost V 0 bases and J 8 bases, with 8 bases left between them. The CDR3 runs 12 residues. The CDR3 bases are TGCGCCAGCAGCTTGGCCGGGAACGAAGCTTTCTTT. It translates to CASSLAGNEAFF.

With regard to this clonotype: The germline gene is not matched at one end of the junction; a read error may be the cause. The chain has TRBV3-1 and TRBJ2-1, with 10 bases identical to TRBD2. Germline V gene sequence: CDR1 LGHDT, CDR2 YNNKEL (reference sequence). This CDR3 is 15 amino acids long. The CDR3 loop reads CASRGPSGSFPKQLF. CDR3 in DNA: TGTGCCAGCAGGGGGCCTAGCGGGAGTTTTCCCAAGCAGCTCTTC.

This clonotype has a count of ten or more. This chain connects TRBV24-1 to TRBJ2-3; D is unresolved. Germline V gene data show CDR1 as KGHDR and CDR2 as SFDVKD. The V and J ends lost 1 base and 6 bases respectively, with 4 bases between them. The CDR3 totals 12 residues. This chain's CDR3 is CATSDFWDTQYF. In nucleotides, the CDR3 is TGTGCCACCAGTGATTTTTGGGATACGCAGTATTTT.

Worth noting for this clonotype: This may be a read error, as it is one base from a much larger clone. The conserved closing phenylalanine or tryptophan is absent in this CDR3, likely reflecting a read error. The chain carries TRBV4-1 and TRBJ1-1, with D hard to call. The length of the CDR3 is 15 residues. The germline gives CDR1 MGHRA, CDR2 YSYEKL. Between the trimmed V and J ends, which lost 0 bases and 3 bases, there was a span of 11 bases. The CDR3, as DNA: TGCGCCAGCAGCCAAGACCCTCTTCCGTACACTGAAGCTTTCCTT. Translated: CASSQDPLPYTEAFL.